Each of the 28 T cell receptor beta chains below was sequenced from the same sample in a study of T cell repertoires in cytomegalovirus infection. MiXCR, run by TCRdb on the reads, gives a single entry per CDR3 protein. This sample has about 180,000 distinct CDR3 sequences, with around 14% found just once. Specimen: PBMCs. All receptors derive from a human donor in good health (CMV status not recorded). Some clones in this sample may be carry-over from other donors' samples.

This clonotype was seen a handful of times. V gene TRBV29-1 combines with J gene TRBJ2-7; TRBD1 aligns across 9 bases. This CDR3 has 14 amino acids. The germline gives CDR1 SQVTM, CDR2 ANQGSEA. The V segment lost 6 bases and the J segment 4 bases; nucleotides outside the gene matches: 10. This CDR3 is CSVAGTGMTYEQYF. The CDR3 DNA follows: TGCAGCGTAGCCGGGACAGGGATGACATACGAGCAGTACTTC.

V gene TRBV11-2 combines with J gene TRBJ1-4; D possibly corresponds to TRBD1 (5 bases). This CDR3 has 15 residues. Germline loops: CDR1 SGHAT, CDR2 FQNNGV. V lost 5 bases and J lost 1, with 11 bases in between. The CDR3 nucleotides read TGTGCCAGCAGCAAAAGAGGGGAAACTAATGAAAAACTGTTTTTT. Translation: CASSKRGETNEKLFF.

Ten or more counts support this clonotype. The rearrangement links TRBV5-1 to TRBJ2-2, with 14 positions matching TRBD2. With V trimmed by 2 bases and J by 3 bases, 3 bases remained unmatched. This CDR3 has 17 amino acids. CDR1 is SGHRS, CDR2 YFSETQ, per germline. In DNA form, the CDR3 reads TGCGCCAGCAGCTTACTGACTAGCGGGAGGGACACCGGGGAGCTGTTTTTT. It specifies CASSLLTSGRDTGELFF.

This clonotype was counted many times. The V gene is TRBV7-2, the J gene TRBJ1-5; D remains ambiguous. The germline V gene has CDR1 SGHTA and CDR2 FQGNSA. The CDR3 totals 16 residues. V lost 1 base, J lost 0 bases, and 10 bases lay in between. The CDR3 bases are TGTGCCAGCAGCTTAGGGCCTGGCACTAGCAATCAGCCCCAGCATTTT. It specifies CASSLGPGTSNQPQHF.

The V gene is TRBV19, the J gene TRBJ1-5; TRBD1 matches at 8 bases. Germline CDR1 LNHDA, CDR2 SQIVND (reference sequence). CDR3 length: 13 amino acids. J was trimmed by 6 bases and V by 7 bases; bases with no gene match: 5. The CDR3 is CASKTGDRQPQHF. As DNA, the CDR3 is TGTGCCAGTAAGACAGGGGATCGTCAGCCCCAGCATTTT.

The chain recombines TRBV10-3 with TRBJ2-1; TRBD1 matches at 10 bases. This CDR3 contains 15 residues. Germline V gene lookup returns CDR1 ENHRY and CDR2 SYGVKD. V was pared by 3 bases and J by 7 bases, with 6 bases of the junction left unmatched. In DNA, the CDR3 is TGTGCCATCAGTGACCGCGACAGGGGGCAAAATGAGCAGTTCTTC. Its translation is CAISDRDRGQNEQFF.

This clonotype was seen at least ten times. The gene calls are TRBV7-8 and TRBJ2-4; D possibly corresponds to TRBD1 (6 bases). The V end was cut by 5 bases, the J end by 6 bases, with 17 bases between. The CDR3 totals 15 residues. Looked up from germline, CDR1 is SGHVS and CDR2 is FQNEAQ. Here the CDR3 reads CASSKQQGLGNIQYF. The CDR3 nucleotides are TGTGCCAGCAGCAAGCAACAGGGATTGGGAAACATTCAGTACTTC.

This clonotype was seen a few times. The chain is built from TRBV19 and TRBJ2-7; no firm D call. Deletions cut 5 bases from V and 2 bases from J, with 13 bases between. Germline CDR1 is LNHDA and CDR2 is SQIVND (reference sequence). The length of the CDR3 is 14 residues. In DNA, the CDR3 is TGTGCCAGTAGTCCGAACCCTTCTACCTACGAGCAGTACTTC. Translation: CASSPNPSTYEQYF.

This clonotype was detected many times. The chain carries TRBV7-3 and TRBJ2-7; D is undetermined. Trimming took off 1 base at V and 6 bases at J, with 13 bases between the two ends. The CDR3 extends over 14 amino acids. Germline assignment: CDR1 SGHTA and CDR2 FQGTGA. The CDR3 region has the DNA TGTGCCAGCAGCTTAAACGGTAACGCCCGCGAGCAGTACTTC. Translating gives CASSLNGNAREQYF.

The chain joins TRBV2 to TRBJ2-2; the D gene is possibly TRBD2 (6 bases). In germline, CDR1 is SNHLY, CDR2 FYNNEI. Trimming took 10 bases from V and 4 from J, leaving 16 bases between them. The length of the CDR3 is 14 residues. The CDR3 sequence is CATTPGVPTGELFF. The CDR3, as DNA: TGTGCCACCACCCCGGGGGTTCCCACCGGGGAGCTGTTTTTT. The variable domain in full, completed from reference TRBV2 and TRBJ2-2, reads EPEVTQTPSHQVTQMGQEVILRCVPISNHLYFYWYRQILGQKVEFLVSFYNNEISEKSEIFDDQFSVERPDGSNFTLKIRSTKLEDSAMYFCATTPGVPTGELFFGEGSRLTVL.

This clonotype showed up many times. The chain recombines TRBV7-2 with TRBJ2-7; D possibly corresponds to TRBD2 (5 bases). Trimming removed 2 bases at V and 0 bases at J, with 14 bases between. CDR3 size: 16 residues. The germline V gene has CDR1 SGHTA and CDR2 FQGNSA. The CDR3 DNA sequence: TGTGCCAGCAGCTTAAGGGCTAGCTATAACTCCTACGAGCAGTACTTC. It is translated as CASSLRASYNSYEQYF.

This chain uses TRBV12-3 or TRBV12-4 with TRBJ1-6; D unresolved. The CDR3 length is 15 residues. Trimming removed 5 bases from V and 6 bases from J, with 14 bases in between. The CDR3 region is CASSPGTVLNSPLHF. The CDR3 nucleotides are TGTGCCAGCAGTCCGGGAACAGTTCTTAATTCACCCCTCCACTTT.

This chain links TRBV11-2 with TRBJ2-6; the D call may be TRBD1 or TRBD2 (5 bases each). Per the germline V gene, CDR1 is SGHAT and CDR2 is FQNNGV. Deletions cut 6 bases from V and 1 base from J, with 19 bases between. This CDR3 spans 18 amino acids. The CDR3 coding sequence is TGTGCCAGCAGTTACAGGTCTCCCCTAGCATCTGGGGCCAACGTCCTGACTTTC. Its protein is CASSYRSPLASGANVLTF.

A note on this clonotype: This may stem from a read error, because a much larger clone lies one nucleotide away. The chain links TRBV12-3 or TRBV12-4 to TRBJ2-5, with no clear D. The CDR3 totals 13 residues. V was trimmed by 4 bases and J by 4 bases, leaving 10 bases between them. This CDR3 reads CASSYGWGETQYF. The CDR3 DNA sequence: TGTGCCAGCAGTTACGGGTGGGGAGAGACCCAGTACTTC.

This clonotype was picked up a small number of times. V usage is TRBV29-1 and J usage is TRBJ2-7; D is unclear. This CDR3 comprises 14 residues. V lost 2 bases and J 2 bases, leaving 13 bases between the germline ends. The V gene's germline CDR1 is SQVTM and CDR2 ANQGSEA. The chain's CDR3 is CSVENGRKPYEQYF. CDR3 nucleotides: TGCAGCGTTGAAAACGGGCGCAAACCCTACGAGCAGTACTTC.

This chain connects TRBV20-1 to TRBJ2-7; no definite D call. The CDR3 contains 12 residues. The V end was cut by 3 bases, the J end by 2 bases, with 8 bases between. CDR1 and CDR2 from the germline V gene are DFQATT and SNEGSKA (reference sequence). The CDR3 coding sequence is TGCAGTGCTAGTCCGCAGACCTACGAGCAGTACTTC. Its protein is CSASPQTYEQYF.

The CDR3 sequence is CASCQDSGGGYTF. CDR3 nucleotides: TGTGCCAGCTGCCAAGACTCGGGTGGGGGCTACACCTTC. The V call is TRBV7-3, the J call TRBJ1-2; D not resolved. Germline-derived CDR1 and CDR2 are SGHTA and FQGTGA. With 8 bases removed from V and 8 bases from J, the gap between germline ends came to 18 bases. This CDR3 has 13 amino acids.

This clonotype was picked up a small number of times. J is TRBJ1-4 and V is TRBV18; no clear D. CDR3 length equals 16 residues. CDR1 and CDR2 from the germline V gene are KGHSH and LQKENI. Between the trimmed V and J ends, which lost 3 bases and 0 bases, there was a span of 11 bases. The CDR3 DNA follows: TGTGCCAGCTCACCCGCCTACAGCGCAACTAATGAAAAACTGTTTTTT. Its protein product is CASSPAYSATNEKLFF.

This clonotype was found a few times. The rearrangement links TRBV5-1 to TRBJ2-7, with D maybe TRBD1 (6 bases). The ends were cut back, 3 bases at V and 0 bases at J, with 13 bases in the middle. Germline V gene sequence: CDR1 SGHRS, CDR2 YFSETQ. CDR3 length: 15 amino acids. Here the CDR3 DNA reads TGCGCCAGCAGCTCCGGGACACTCAGCTCCTACGAGCAGTACTTC. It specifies CASSSGTLSSYEQYF. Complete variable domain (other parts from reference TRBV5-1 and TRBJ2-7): KAGVTQTPRYLIKTRGQQVTLSCSPISGHRSVSWYQQTPGQGLQFLFEYFSETQRNKGNFPGRFSGRQFSNSRSEMNVSTLELGDSALYLCASSSGTLSSYEQYFGPGTRLTVT.

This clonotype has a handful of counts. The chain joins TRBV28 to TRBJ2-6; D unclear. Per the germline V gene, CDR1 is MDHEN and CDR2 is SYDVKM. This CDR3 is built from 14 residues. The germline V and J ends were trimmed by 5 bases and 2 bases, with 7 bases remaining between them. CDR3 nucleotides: TGTGCCAGCAGTCTCCCCCCTGGGGCCAACGTCCTGACTTTC. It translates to CASSLPPGANVLTF.

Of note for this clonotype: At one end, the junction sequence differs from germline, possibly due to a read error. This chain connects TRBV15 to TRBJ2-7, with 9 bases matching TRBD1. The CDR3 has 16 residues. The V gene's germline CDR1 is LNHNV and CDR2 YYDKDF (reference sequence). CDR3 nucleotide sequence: TGTGCCACCAGCAATCTCGGACAGGGGCCCAACTACGAGCATTACTTC. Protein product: CATSNLGQGPNYEHYF.

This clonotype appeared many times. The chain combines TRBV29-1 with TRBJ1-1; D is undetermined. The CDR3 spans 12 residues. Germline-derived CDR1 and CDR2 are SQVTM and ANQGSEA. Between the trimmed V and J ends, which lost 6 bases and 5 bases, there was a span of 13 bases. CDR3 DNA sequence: TGCAGCGTCCGCATCGGCGAGACTGAAGCTTTCTTT. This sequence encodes CSVRIGETEAFF.

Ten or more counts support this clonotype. CDR3 in DNA: TGTGCCAGCAGCTTAGAAAGACAGAACACTGAAGCTTTCTTT. Translation gives CASSLERQNTEAFF. The V gene is TRBV7-2, the J gene TRBJ1-1; no definite D call. The V and J ends lost 1 base and 1 base respectively, with 7 bases between them. This CDR3 has 14 amino acids. From germline, CDR1 is SGHTA and CDR2 FQGNSA.

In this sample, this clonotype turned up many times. DNA for the CDR3: TGTGCCAGCAGTTTCGACAGGCTGGATGATACGCAGTATTTT. Residues: CASSFDRLDDTQYF. This chain uses TRBV6-2 or TRBV6-3 with TRBJ2-3, with D maybe TRBD1 (6 bases). Germline V gene data show CDR1 as MNHEY and CDR2 as SVGEGT. With 4 bases removed from V and 6 bases from J, the gap between germline ends came to 14 bases. This CDR3 has 14 residues.

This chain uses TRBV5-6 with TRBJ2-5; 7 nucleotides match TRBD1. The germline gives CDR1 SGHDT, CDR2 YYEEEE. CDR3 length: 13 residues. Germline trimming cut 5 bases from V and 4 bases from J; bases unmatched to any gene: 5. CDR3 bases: TGTGCCAGCAGTACCAGGGGGACAGAGACCCAGTACTTC. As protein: CASSTRGTETQYF. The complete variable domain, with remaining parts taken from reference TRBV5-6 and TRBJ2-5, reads DAGVTQSPTHLIKTRGQQVTLRCSPKSGHDTVSWYQQALGQGPQFIFQYYEEEERQRGNFPDRFSGHQFPNYSSELNVNALLLGDSALYLCASSTRGTETQYFGPGTRLLVL.

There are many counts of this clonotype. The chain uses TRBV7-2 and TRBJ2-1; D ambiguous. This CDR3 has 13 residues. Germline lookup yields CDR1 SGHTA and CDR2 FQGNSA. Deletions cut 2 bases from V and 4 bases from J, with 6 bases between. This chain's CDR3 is CASSLNDYNEQFF. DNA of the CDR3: TGTGCCAGCAGCTTAAACGATTACAATGAGCAGTTCTTC.

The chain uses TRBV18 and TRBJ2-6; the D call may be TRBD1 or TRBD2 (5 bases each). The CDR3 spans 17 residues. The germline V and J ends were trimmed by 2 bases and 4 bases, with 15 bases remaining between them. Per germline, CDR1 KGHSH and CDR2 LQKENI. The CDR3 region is CASSPRGVPPGANVLTF. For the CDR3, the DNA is TGTGCCAGCTCACCAAGAGGGGTGCCTCCCGGGGCCAACGTCCTGACTTTC.

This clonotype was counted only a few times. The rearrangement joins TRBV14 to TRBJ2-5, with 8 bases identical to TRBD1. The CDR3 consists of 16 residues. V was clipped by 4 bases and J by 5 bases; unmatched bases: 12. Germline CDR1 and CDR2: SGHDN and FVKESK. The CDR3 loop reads CASSLDRGLTLETQYF. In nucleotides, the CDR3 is TGTGCCAGCAGCCTAGACAGGGGCCTTACGTTGGAGACCCAGTACTTC.